This TCR beta chain was sequenced for a study of blood T cell repertoires in COVID-19. Study in general: The analysed material was cDNA or gDNA that came from T cells, B-cell-depleted T cells, or PBMCs.

The data were produced by immunoSEQ multiplex PCR, yet TCRdb's version contains in-frame clones alone and is incomplete. The table lists 92,000 or so clones, 72% of them singletons. Germline CDR1 is MNHEY and CDR2 is SVGAGI. This CDR3 contains 12 residues. The V gene lost 6 bases and the J gene lost 2 bases, with 8 bases spanning the gap. Sequencing was done on a sample of peripheral blood. The chain uses TRBV6-5 and TRBJ2-7; D uncertain. This clonotype was sampled from an elderly woman with acute or convalescent COVID-19. The CDR3 DNA follows: TGTGCCAGCAGCCCCGCAGCCTACGAGCAGTACTTC. This translates into CASSPAAYEQYF.